These 25 T cell receptor beta chains were all obtained from the same sample, sequenced in a study of glioma-infiltrating T cells after dendritic cell vaccination. Data came from immunoSEQ multiplex PCR; TCRdb stores just in-frame clones and leaves some out. The profile shows approximately 110,000 clones, roughly 90% of them singletons. Described time point: after dendritic cell vaccination, including at tumor progression/relapse. The source was blood, collected after dendritic cell vaccination. Receptor source: a human donor with glioblastoma.

The V gene is TRBV7-2, the J gene TRBJ1-2; 8 bases line up with TRBD1. Germline assignment: CDR1 SGHTA and CDR2 FQGNSA. The J segment lost 2 bases and the V segment lost 5 bases, leaving 4 bases of the junction unmatched. This CDR3 has 14 amino acids. In DNA form, the CDR3 reads TGTGCCAGCAGCACGCGGACAGGGAACTATGGCTACACCTTC. It encodes CASSTRTGNYGYTF. Based on the CDR3 plus reference TRBV7-2 and TRBJ1-2, the full variable domain is GAGVSQSPSNKVTEKGKDVELRCDPISGHTALYWYRQSLGQGLEFLIYFQGNSAPDKSGLPSDRFSAERTGGSVSTLTIQRTQQEDSAVYLCASSTRTGNYGYTFGSGTRLTVV.

This chain joins TRBV19 and TRBJ2-2; 8 bases fit TRBD1. CDR1 and CDR2 (germline): LNHDA, SQIVND (reference sequence). V gave up 3 bases and J gave up 6 bases; unmatched junction bases: 9. The CDR3 spans 16 residues. The CDR3: CASSMYRGRRAGELFF. CDR3 DNA: TGTGCCAGTAGTATGTACAGGGGGAGAAGGGCCGGGGAGCTGTTTTTT.

The chain uses TRBV7-8 and TRBJ2-1, with D perhaps matching TRBD2 (6 bases). Germline loops: CDR1 SGHVS, CDR2 FQNEAQ. Trimming took 5 bases from V and 3 from J, leaving 11 bases between them. The CDR3 extends over 14 amino acids. CDR3 sequence reads: CASSRAGGYNEQFF. The CDR3 DNA sequence: TGTGCCAGCAGCCGGGCCGGGGGCTACAATGAGCAGTTCTTC.

This clone was detected once. The J gene is TRBJ2-3, the V gene TRBV19; D possibly corresponds to TRBD2 (6 bases). Germline V gene sequence: CDR1 LNHDA, CDR2 SQIVND (reference sequence). Trimming removed 0 bases at V and 0 bases at J, with 10 bases between. The CDR3 covers 16 residues. CDR3 sequence reads: CASSIDLARSTDTQYF. In nucleotides, the CDR3 is TGTGCCAGTAGTATAGATCTAGCGCGTAGCACAGATACGCAGTATTTT.

Turning to this clone: The junction departs from germline at one end; a sequencing error may be responsible. The V and J genes are TRBV7-7 and TRBJ2-6, with TRBD1 identical over 8 bases. The length of the CDR3 is 17 residues. CDR1 is SSHAT, CDR2 FNYEAQ, per germline (reference sequence). The CDR3 bases are TGTGCTAGCAGCTTAGGGACAGGAAGCTCTGGGGCCAACGTCCTGACTTTC. This encodes CASSLGTGSSGANVLTF.

The genes are TRBV6-1 and TRBJ1-4, with TRBD1 matching over 7 bases. Germline assignment: CDR1 MNHNS and CDR2 SASEGT. V was pared by 3 bases and J by 5 bases, with 9 bases of the junction left unmatched. The CDR3 spans 16 residues. The CDR3 DNA reads as TGTGCCAGCAGTGATGGATGGACAGGAGGAAATGAAAAACTGTTTTTT. This codes for CASSDGWTGGNEKLFF.

The sample holds one count of this clone. J is TRBJ2-1 and V is TRBV6-5; D is unclear. This CDR3 is built from 15 residues. Germline V gene sequence: CDR1 MNHEY, CDR2 SVGAGI. The ends were cut back, 4 bases at V and 0 bases at J, with 10 bases in the middle. CDR3 sequence: CASSSTDSSYNEQFF. The CDR3 region has the DNA TGTGCCAGCAGTTCAACAGATAGCTCCTACAATGAGCAGTTCTTC.

The V call is TRBV4-2, the J call TRBJ1-1; D not certain. The CDR3 sequence is 17 residues long. Germline V gene lookup returns CDR1 LGHNA and CDR2 YNFKEQ. Trimming removed 3 bases at V and 1 base at J, with 18 bases between. The CDR3 spells CASSQRAGRAGNTEAFF. In DNA, the CDR3 is TGTGCCAGCAGCCAGAGGGCGGGCCGGGCAGGGAACACTGAAGCTTTCTTT.

The chain couples TRBV4-1 to TRBJ1-4, with no clear D. CDR3 length: 13 residues. The V end lost 4 bases, the J end lost 6 bases, and 9 bases lay between the germline ends. Germline-derived CDR1 and CDR2 are MGHRA and YSYEKL. CDR3 sequence: CASSLSFDEKLFF. CDR3 bases: TGCGCCAGCAGCCTGAGCTTCGATGAAAAACTGTTTTTT.

This chain connects TRBV5-1 to TRBJ1-1; perhaps TRBD1 as D (5 bases). The length of the CDR3 is 14 residues. The V and J ends lost 4 bases and 3 bases respectively, with 13 bases between them. The germline V gene has CDR1 SGHRS and CDR2 YFSETQ. Here the CDR3 reads CASSLNRQYTEAFF. The DNA of the CDR3 is TGCGCCAGCAGCCTGAACCGACAGTACACTGAAGCTTTCTTT.

This clone was found a few times. The chain employs TRBV16 and TRBJ1-5, with D tentatively TRBD1 (5 bases). There are 13 residues in the CDR3. The germline V and J ends were trimmed by 2 bases and 8 bases, with 10 bases remaining between them. Germline lookup yields CDR1 KGHSY and CDR2 FQNENV. The CDR3 loop is CASSQQETEPQHF. Here the CDR3 DNA reads TGTGCCAGCAGCCAACAAGAGACAGAGCCCCAGCATTTT. Combining the CDR3 with reference TRBV16 and TRBJ1-5 gives the whole variable domain GEEVAQTPKHLVRGEGQKAKLYCAPIKGHSYVFWYQQVLKNEFKFLISFQNENVFDETGMPKERFSAKCLPNSPCSLEIQATKLEDSAVYFCASSQQETEPQHFGDGTRLSIL.

The rearrangement joins TRBV28 to TRBJ2-3; D call uncertain. The CDR3 runs to 12 residues. Between the trimmed V and J ends, which lost 8 bases and 6 bases, there was a span of 12 bases. The germline V gene encodes CDR1 MDHEN and CDR2 SYDVKM. The chain's CDR3 is CASRVGEDTQYF. CDR3 nucleotides: TGTGCCAGCCGGGTCGGCGAGGATACGCAGTATTTT.

The rearrangement uses TRBV5-4 and TRBJ2-7, with 10 bases identical to TRBD2. J gave up 3 bases and V 0 bases, and 3 bases lay outside the gene matches. The CDR3 extends over 15 amino acids. Germline V lookup: CDR1 SGHNT, CDR2 YYREEE (reference sequence). CDR3 sequence: CASSLASSGGYEQYF. CDR3 sequence (DNA): TGTGCCAGCAGCTTGGCCTCTAGCGGGGGCTACGAGCAGTACTTC.

This rearrangement joins TRBV6-5 to TRBJ2-2; the D gene is possibly TRBD1 (5 bases). Trimming removed 0 bases at V and 8 bases at J, with 13 bases between. The germline V gene encodes CDR1 MNHEY and CDR2 SVGAGI. This CDR3 comprises 15 residues. In nucleotides, the CDR3 is TGTGCCAGCAGTTACTCTGGGCAGGGTAGGGGGGAGCTGTTTTTT. Its translation: CASSYSGQGRGELFF.

The gene calls are TRBV11-2 and TRBJ1-1, with D possibly matching TRBD1 (6 bases). The V and J ends lost 2 bases and 4 bases respectively, with 11 bases between them. Germline assignment: CDR1 SGHAT and CDR2 FQNNGV. The CDR3 is 14 residues long. This CDR3 reads CASSLTRQVTEAFF. For the CDR3, the DNA is TGTGCCAGCAGCTTAACTCGACAGGTCACTGAAGCTTTCTTT.

The chain links TRBV2 to TRBJ1-6; perhaps TRBD1 as D (5 bases). CDR3 length equals 15 residues. The V gene lost 6 bases and the J gene lost 5 bases, with 14 bases spanning the gap. Germline CDR1 reads SNHLY; CDR2 reads FYNNEI. CDR3 residues: CASSARQTDNSPLHF. The CDR3 region has the DNA TGTGCCAGCAGCGCCCGACAGACCGATAATTCACCCCTCCACTTT.

The rearrangement joins TRBV30 to TRBJ1-1; no definite D call. Germline V gives CDR1 GTSNPN, CDR2 SVGIG (reference sequence). The CDR3 has 13 amino acids. Trimming took 1 base from V and 5 from J, leaving 11 bases between them. The CDR3 is CAWSATGWTEAFF. For the CDR3, the DNA is TGTGCCTGGAGTGCTACGGGTTGGACTGAAGCTTTCTTT.

The chain employs TRBV18 and TRBJ2-3, with D uncertain. V lost 3 bases and J 2 bases, leaving 3 bases between the germline ends. Per germline, CDR1 KGHSH and CDR2 LQKENI. This CDR3 region has 12 residues. CDR3 sequence reads: CASSPYTDTQYF. DNA of the CDR3: TGTGCCAGCTCACCCTACACAGATACGCAGTATTTT.

The chain recombines TRBV10-3 with TRBJ2-2; D call uncertain. Trimming removed 2 bases at V and 3 bases at J, with 4 bases between. CDR1 ENHRY and CDR2 SYGVKD come from the germline V gene. The CDR3 totals 13 residues. The CDR3 bases are TGTGCCATCAGTGAGGTCTACACCGGGGAGCTGTTTTTT. It is translated as CAISEVYTGELFF.

V usage is TRBV6-1 and J usage is TRBJ1-2; the match to TRBD1 covers 8 bases. There are 14 residues in the CDR3. CDR1 and CDR2 (germline): MNHNS, SASEGT. Germline trimming cut 4 bases from V and 4 bases from J; bases unmatched to any gene: 5. The CDR3 loop is CASSGPGGGYGYTF. The CDR3 region has the DNA TGTGCCAGCAGTGGTCCAGGGGGCGGCTATGGCTACACCTTC.

The chain has TRBV5-4 and TRBJ2-1; TRBD2 is a possible D gene (5 bases). Germline CDR1 is SGHNT and CDR2 is YYREEE (reference sequence). V was clipped by 6 bases and J by 8 bases, with 18 bases between them. CDR3 size: 14 residues. The CDR3 reads CASIDRTGRDEQFF. In DNA, the CDR3 is TGTGCCAGCATCGACCGGACCGGGCGGGATGAGCAGTTCTTC.

The chain carries TRBV27 and TRBJ2-7; 10 bases fit TRBD2. Germline V gene lookup returns CDR1 MNHEY and CDR2 SMNVEV (reference sequence). The CDR3 has 13 residues. V lost 6 bases and J lost 6; bases outside the gene matches: 5. CDR3 loop: CASRSGRALEQYF. The CDR3 region has the DNA TGTGCCAGCAGGAGCGGGAGGGCCCTCGAGCAGTACTTC.

The gene calls are TRBV18 and TRBJ1-6; D not certain. CDR3 size: 18 residues. Germline V gene sequence: CDR1 KGHSH, CDR2 LQKENI. Trimming cost V 3 bases and J 5 bases, with 20 bases left between them. The CDR3 DNA reads as TGTGCCAGCTCACCGGCGTCCATCGGGTCTGGAAATAATTCACCCCTCCACTTT. Protein: CASSPASIGSGNNSPLHF.

This clone has a handful of counts. The rearrangement links TRBV5-1 to TRBJ2-6; perhaps TRBD1 as D (7 bases). This CDR3 is 17 amino acids long. V was cut by 4 bases and J by 0 bases, with 14 bases left in between. Germline V gives CDR1 SGHRS, CDR2 YFSETQ. This CDR3 is CASSAGQPGSGANVLTF. The CDR3 DNA follows: TGCGCCAGCAGCGCGGGACAGCCCGGCTCTGGGGCCAACGTCCTGACTTTC. The variable domain in full, with the rest retrieved from reference TRBV5-1 and TRBJ2-6, is KAGVTQTPRYLIKTRGQQVTLSCSPISGHRSVSWYQQTPGQGLQFLFEYFSETQRNKGNFPGRFSGRQFSNSRSEMNVSTLELGDSALYLCASSAGQPGSGANVLTFGAGSRLTVL.

The rearrangement uses TRBV9 and TRBJ2-1; 9 bases line up with TRBD2. The CDR3 length is 16 residues. Per the germline V gene, CDR1 is SGDLS and CDR2 is YYNGEE. V was pared by 1 base and J by 10 bases, with 12 bases of the junction left unmatched. The CDR3 region is CASSVRSSGGREEQFF. CDR3 sequence (DNA): TGTGCCAGCAGCGTACGGTCCAGCGGGGGGCGGGAGGAGCAGTTCTTC.